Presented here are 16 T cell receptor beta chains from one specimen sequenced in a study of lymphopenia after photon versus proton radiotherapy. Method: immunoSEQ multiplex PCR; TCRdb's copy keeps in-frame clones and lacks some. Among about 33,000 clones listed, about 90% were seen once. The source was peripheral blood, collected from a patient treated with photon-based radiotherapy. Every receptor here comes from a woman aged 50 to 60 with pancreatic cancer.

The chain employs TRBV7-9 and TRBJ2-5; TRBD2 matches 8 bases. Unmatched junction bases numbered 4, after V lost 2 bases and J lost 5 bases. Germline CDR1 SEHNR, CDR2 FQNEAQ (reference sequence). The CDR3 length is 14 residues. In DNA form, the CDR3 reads TGTGCCAGCAGCTTAACTAGCGGAAGGGAGACCCAGTACTTC. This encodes CASSLTSGRETQYF.

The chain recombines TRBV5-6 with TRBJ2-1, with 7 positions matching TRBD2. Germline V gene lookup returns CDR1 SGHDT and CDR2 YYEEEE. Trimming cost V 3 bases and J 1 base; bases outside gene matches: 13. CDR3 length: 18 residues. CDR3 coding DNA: TGTGCCAGCAGCTGGGACCCCTATGGCGGGAGATCCTACAATGAGCAGTTCTTC. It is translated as CASSWDPYGGRSYNEQFF. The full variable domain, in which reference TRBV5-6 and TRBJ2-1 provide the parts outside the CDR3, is DAGVTQSPTHLIKTRGQQVTLRCSPKSGHDTVSWYQQALGQGPQFIFQYYEEEERQRGNFPDRFSGHQFPNYSSELNVNALLLGDSALYLCASSWDPYGGRSYNEQFFGPGTRLTVL.

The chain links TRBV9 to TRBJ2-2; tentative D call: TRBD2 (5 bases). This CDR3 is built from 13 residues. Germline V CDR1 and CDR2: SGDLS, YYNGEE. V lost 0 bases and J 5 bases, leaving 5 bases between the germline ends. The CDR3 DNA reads TGTGCCAGCAGCGTAGCGGGAACCGGGGAGCTGTTTTTT. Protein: CASSVAGTGELFF.

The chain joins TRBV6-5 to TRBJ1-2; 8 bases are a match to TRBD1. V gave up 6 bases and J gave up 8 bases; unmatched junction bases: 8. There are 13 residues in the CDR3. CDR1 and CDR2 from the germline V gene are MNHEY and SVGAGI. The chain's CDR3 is CASSQGAVWGYTF. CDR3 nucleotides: TGTGCCAGCAGCCAGGGGGCCGTGTGGGGCTACACCTTC.

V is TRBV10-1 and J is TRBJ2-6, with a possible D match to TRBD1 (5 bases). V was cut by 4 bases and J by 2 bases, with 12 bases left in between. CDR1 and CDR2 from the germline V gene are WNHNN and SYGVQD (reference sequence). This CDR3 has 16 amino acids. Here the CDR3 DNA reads TGCGCCAGCAGTGGCAGGGCGTTGACTGGGGCCAACGTCCTGACTTTC. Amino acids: CASSGRALTGANVLTF.

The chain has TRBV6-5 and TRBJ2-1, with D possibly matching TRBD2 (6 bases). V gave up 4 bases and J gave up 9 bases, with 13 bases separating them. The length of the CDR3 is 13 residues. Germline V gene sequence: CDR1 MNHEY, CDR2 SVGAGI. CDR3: CASSSPAGTEQFF. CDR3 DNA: TGTGCCAGCAGTTCGCCGGCGGGGACTGAGCAGTTCTTC.

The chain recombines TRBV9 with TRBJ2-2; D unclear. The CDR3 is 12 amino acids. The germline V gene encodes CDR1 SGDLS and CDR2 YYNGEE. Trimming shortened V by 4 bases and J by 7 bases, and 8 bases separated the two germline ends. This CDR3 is CASSPVDGELFF. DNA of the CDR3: TGTGCCAGCAGCCCCGTAGACGGGGAGCTGTTTTTT.

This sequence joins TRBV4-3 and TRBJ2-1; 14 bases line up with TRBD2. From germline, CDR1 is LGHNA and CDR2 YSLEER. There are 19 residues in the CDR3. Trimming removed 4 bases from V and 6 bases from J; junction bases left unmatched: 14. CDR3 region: CASSPYITGTSGGGNEQFF. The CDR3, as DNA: TGCGCCAGCAGCCCATATATAACAGGGACTAGCGGGGGTGGCAATGAGCAGTTCTTC.

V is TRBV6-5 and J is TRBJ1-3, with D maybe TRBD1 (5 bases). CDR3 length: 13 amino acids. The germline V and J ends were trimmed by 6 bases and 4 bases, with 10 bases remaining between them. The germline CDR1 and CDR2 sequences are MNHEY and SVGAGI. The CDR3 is CASSRGGGNTIYF. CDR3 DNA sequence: TGTGCCAGCAGCCGGGGGGGAGGAAACACCATATATTTT.

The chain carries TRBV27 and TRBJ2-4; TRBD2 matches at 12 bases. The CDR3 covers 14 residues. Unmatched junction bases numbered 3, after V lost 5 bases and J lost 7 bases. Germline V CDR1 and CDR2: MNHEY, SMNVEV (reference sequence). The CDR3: CASSPGTSGNIQYF. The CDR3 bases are TGTGCCAGCAGTCCCGGGACTAGCGGGAACATTCAGTACTTC.

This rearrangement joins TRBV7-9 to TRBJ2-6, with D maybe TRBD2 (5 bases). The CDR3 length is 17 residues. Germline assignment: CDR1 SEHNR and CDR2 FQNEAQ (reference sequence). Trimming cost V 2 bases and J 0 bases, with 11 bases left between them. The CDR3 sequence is CASSLSPAGSGANVLTF. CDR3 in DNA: TGTGCCAGCAGCTTATCCCCTGCGGGCTCTGGGGCCAACGTCCTGACTTTC.

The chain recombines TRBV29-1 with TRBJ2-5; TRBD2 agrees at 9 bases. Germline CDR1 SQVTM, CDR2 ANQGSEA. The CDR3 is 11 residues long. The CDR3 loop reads CTAAGGETQYF. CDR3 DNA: TGCACCGCGGCGGGGGGGGAGACCCAGTACTTC.

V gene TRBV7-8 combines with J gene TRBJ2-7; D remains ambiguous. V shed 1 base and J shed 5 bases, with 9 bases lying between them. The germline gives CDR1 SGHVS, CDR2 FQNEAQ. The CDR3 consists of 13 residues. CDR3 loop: CASSLGANNEQYF. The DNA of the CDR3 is TGTGCCAGCAGCTTAGGGGCGAACAACGAGCAGTACTTC. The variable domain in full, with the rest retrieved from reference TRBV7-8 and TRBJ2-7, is GAGVSQSPRYKVAKRGQDVALRCDPISGHVSLFWYQQALGQGPEFLTYFQNEAQLDKSGLPSDRFFAERPEGSVSTLKIQRTQQEDSAVYLCASSLGANNEQYFGPGTRLTVT.

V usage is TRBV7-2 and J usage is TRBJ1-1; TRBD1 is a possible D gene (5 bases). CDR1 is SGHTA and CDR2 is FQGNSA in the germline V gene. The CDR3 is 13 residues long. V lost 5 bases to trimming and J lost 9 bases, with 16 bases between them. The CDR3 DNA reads TGTGCCAGCAGCATAGACAGATGGGGCCAAGCTTTCTTT. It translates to CASSIDRWGQAFF.

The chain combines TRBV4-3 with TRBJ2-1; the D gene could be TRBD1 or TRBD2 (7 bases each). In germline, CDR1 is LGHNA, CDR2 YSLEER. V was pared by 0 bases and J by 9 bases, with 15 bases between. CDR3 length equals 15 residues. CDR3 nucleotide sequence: TGCGCCAGCAGCCAAGATGTGGGAGGGGGCGTTGAGCAGTTCTTC. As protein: CASSQDVGGGVEQFF.

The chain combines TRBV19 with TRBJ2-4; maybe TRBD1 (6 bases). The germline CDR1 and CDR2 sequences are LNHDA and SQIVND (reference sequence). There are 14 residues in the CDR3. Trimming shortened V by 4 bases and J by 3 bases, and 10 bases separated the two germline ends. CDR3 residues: CASSSQGFKNIQYF. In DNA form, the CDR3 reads TGTGCCAGTAGTAGCCAGGGGTTCAAAAACATTCAGTACTTC.